In its sample, the clone carrying this T cell receptor beta chain was seen once. What it binds is unknown. Treatment reported: AdE1-LMPpoly-expanded autologous EBV-specific T-cell therapy followed by anti-PD-1 nivolumab. The sample belongs to a study of EBV T-cell therapy then PD-1 blockade in nasopharyngeal carcinoma. The assay was immunoSEQ multiplex PCR, and TCRdb's table has in-frame clones only and misses some. The sample contains 20,000 or so clones, approximately 81% of which appear only once. The germline V gene encodes CDR1 LGHNA and CDR2 YSLEER. There are 17 residues in the CDR3. V lost 0 bases and J 0 bases, leaving 11 bases between the germline ends.

The sequencing here drew on CD8+ T cells from blood, taken between days 30 and 35 from a patient whose treatment included autologous EBV-specific T cells and nivolumab. The clonotype originates from a man aged 35-49 years with nasopharyngeal carcinoma. J is TRBJ1-4 and V is TRBV4-3; D is unresolved. The CDR3 coding sequence is TGCGCCAGCAGCCAAGATAGGGCGCTTTCAACTAATGAAAAACTGTTTTTT. It encodes CASSQDRALSTNEKLFF.